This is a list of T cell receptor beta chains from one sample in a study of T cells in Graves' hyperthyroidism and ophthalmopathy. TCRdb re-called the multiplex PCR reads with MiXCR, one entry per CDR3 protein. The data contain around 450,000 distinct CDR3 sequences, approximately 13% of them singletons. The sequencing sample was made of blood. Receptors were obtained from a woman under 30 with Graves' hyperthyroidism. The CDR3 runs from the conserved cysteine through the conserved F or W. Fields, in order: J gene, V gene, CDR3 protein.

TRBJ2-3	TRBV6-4	CASSELAGHTDTQYF
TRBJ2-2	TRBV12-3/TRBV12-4	CASSLLTGLAIAGELFF
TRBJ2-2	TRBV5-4	CASSGGQRGYTGELFF
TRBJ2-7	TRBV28	CASSFRGHLYEQYF
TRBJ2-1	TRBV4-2	CASSQVLAGNREQFF
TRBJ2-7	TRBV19	CASSIEGTSGNYEQYF
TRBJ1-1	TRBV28	CASSPRTGFLTEAFF
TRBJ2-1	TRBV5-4	CASSLAGSGRGGEQFF
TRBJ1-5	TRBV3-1	CASSQKGGNQPQHF
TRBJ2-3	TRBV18	CASSPPMDPGTDTQYF
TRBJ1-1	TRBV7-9	CASSESTEAFF
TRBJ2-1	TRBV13	CASSSLGRDSYNEQFF
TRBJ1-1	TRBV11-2	CASSFAGRNTETFF
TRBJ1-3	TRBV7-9	CASSTQSSGNTIYF
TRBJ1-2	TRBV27	CASSLSSLQPNYGYTF
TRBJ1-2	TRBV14	CASSRRYASGYTF
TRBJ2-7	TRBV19	CASSIDSYEQYF
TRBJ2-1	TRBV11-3	CASSLNGGTRTYNEQFF
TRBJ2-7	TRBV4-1	CASSPDGGGEQYF
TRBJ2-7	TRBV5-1	CASSSSGQGGGEQYF
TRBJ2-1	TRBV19	CASSIPGGNEQFF
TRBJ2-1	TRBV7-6	CASSLEGGTSGTYNEQFF
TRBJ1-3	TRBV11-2	CASSPHPGQGGNTIYF
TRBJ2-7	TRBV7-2	CASSWGTSGNREQYF
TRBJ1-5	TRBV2	CASSEQGASNQPQHF
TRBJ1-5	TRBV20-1	CSARKQGFYAQHF
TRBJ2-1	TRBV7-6	CASSLAMNEQFF
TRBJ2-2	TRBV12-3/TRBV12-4	CASSLLGNSGELFF
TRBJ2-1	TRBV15	CATSRGDRDPNEQFF
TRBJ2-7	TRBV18	CASPPPGGEANYEQYF
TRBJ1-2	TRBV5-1	CASSLSDGYGYTF
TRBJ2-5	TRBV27	CASRGAGGPGAETQYF
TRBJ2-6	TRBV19	CASSTFRPSGANVLTF
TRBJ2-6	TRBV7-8	CASSLKGAGGANVLTF
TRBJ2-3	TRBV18	CASSPFAGFTDTQYF
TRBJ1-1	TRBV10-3	CAASNRGNTEAFF
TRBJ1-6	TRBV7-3	CASSLDSDENSPLHF
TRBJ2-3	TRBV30	CAWSVVHTQYF
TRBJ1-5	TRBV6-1	CASSGDRVQPQHF
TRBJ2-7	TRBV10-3	CATSPGQGVYEQYF
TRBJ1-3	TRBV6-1	CASSEVDTIYF
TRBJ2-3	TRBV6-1	CASTRGDQHTDTQYF
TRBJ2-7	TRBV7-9	CASSAFGASYEQYF
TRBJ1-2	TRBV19	CASYLANYGYTF
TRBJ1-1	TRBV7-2	CASSPRGGVNTEAFF
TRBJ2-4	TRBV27	CASSSTSGRARVDIQYF
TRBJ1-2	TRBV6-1	CAIGANGYTF
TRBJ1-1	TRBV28	CASSTPEGVGTEAFF
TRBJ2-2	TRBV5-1	CASSLERGSTGELFF
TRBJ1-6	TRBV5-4	CASRTWTGSEPLHF
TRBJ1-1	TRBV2	CASSNSRTEAFF
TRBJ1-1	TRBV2	CASSVAGGGMNTEAFF